A single sample is the source of the 8 T cell receptor beta chains below, sequenced in a study of blood T cell repertoires in COVID-19 (dated by TCRdb to the early 2020s). Libraries came from the immunoSEQ multiplex PCR assay. TCRdb retrieved this table from immuneACCESS and kept in-frame rearrangements only. Not all clones are present; in checked studies, unresolved V genes account for under half, and no reason is known for the remainder. In this sample the table shows 200,000 to 300,000 clones, 75% to 90% of which occur a single time. The ten largest clones take up 8.6% of the sample. Sequences were obtained from peripheral blood. These receptors were taken from a human donor in a cohort sampled during active COVID-19.

This chain connects TRBV19 to TRBJ2-3; D possibly corresponds to TRBD2 (6 bases). Trimming removed 5 bases from V and 2 bases from J, with 8 bases in between. This CDR3 has 13 residues. Germline values: CDR1 LNHDA, CDR2 SQIVND (reference sequence). CDR3 sequence: CASSLGLTDTQYF. CDR3 in DNA: TGTGCCAGTAGTTTGGGACTCACAGATACGCAGTATTTT.

The J gene is TRBJ1-6, the V gene TRBV7-8; 7 bases fit TRBD1. CDR1 SGHVS and CDR2 FQNEAQ come from the germline V gene. V gave up 6 bases and J gave up 8 bases; unmatched junction bases: 7. This CDR3 comprises 14 residues. The CDR3 coding sequence is TGTGCCAGCAGTTTGAACCAGGGGGATTCACCCCTCCACTTT. This sequence encodes CASSLNQGDSPLHF.

This clone has only one observation. The chain combines TRBV5-5 with TRBJ1-1, with 10 bases matching TRBD1. Germline CDR1 is SGHKS and CDR2 is YYEKEE (reference sequence). CDR3 length: 18 residues. The J segment lost 4 bases and the V segment lost 0 bases, leaving 12 bases of the junction unmatched. The CDR3 DNA follows: TGTGCCAGCAGCTTGGGTGGACAGGGGGTCGCTGTAGGCACTGAAGCTTTCTTT. Its translation is CASSLGGQGVAVGTEAFF.

CDR3 sequence reads: CASSPLSQRGTGELFF. The CDR3 DNA is TGTGCCAGCTCGCCTTTAAGCCAGCGGGGCACCGGGGAGCTGTTTTTT. V and J are TRBV18 and TRBJ2-2; 7 bases fit TRBD2. V trimming: 6 bases; J trimming: 4 bases; junction bases outside the gene matches: 11. The CDR3 is 16 residues long. Germline V CDR1 and CDR2: KGHSH, LQKENI.

The table lists this clone with a count of one. The chain employs TRBV4-2 and TRBJ2-7; D might be TRBD2 (6 bases). The CDR3 runs 18 residues. Trimming left V 1 base short and J 0 bases short, with 19 bases between. Germline CDR1 LGHNA, CDR2 YNFKEQ. The CDR3, as DNA: TGTGCCAGCAGCCAAGCCCGAGGTGCGGGCGGGGACTCCTACGAGCAGTACTTC. It specifies CASSQARGAGGDSYEQYF.

This chain uses TRBV11-2 with TRBJ2-1, with TRBD2 matching over 11 bases. The CDR3 consists of 16 residues. Germline CDR1 SGHAT, CDR2 FQNNGV. V shed 6 bases, J shed 4 bases, and the junction held 8 bases outside the gene matches. CDR3: CASRSLAGGPYNEQFF. The CDR3 bases are TGTGCCAGCAGGTCTTTAGCGGGAGGGCCGTACAATGAGCAGTTCTTC. Drawing the rest from reference TRBV11-2 and TRBJ2-1, the complete variable domain is EAGVAQSPRYKIIEKRQSVAFWCNPISGHATLYWYQQILGQGPKLLIQFQNNGVVDDSQLPKDRFSAERLKGVDSTLKIQPAKLEDSAVYLCASRSLAGGPYNEQFFGPGTRLTVL.

This clone was counted only a few times. This chain connects TRBV5-4 to TRBJ2-2; weak D call: TRBD2 (6 bases). Trimming took 4 bases from V and 3 from J, leaving 10 bases between them. Germline CDR1 SGHNT, CDR2 YYREEE (reference sequence). This CDR3 has 14 amino acids. CDR3 residues: CASSEDYYTGELFF. The CDR3, as DNA: TGTGCCAGCAGCGAGGACTACTACACCGGGGAGCTGTTTTTT.

The J gene is TRBJ1-4, the V gene TRBV5-1, with D perhaps matching TRBD1 (5 bases). Trimming cost V 4 bases and J 3 bases, with 16 bases left between them. The CDR3 sequence is 16 residues long. CDR1 SGHRS and CDR2 YFSETQ come from the germline V gene. The CDR3 is CASSPGGDGSNEKLFF. CDR3 coding DNA: TGCGCCAGCAGCCCGGGCGGGGACGGGTCTAATGAAAAACTGTTTTTT.